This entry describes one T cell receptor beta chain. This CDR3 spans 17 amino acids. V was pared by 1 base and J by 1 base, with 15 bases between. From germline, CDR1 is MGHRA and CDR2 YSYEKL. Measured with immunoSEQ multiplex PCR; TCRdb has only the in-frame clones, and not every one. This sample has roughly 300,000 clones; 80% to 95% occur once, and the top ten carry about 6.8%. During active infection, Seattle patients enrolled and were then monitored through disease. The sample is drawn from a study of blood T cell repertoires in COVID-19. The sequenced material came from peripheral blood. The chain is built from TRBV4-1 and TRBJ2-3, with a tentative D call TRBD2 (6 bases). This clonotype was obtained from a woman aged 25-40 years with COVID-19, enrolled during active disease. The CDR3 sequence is CASSQVSGREGTDTQYF. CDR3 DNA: TGCGCCAGCAGCCAAGTATCAGGCAGGGAGGGCACAGATACGCAGTATTTT.